The rows below give T cell receptor beta chains drawn from one sample of a study of control samples from healthy donors and cancer patients. Some clones are missing from TCRdb's copy, which holds only in-frame ones; the method was immunoSEQ multiplex PCR. The sample has some 200,000 clones, around 94% seen once. What was sequenced was blood. The receptors were gathered from a man aged 45-65 years in good health. CDR3s include the opening cysteine and the closing phenylalanine or tryptophan. A D gene is named only where the DNA matches it firmly. Rows may omit the clone size; those that give it use once, few, many or a size class.

CDR3 protein: CASSTVNTDTQYF
CDR3 DNA: TGTGCCAGCAGTACAGTGAACACAGATACGCAGTATTTT
D gene: -
clone size: -
V gene: TRBV7-9
J gene: TRBJ2-3

CDR3 protein: CASSYKDTGELFF
CDR3 DNA: TGTGCCAGCAGTTATAAGGACACCGGGGAGCTGTTTTTT
D gene: -
clone size: -
V gene: TRBV6-6
J gene: TRBJ2-2

CDR3 protein: CASSLGPGNYGYTF
CDR3 DNA: TGTGCCAGCAGCTTGGGGCCGGGGAACTATGGCTACACCTTC
D gene: -
clone size: -
V gene: TRBV5-5
J gene: TRBJ1-2

CDR3 protein: CASSFGGQETQYF
CDR3 DNA: TGTGCCAGCTCATTCGGGGGTCAAGAGACCCAGTACTTC
D gene: -
clone size: -
V gene: TRBV18
J gene: TRBJ2-5

CDR3 protein: CASKSRDRGTGELFF
CDR3 DNA: TGTGCCAGCAAAAGTCGGGACAGGGGCACCGGGGAGCTGTTTTTT
D gene: TRBD1
clone size: once
V gene: TRBV3-1/TRBV3-2
J gene: TRBJ2-2

CDR3 protein: CASSRRGTEAFF
CDR3 DNA: TGTGCCAGCAGCCGGCGAGGCACTGAAGCTTTCTTT
D gene: -
clone size: -
V gene: TRBV4-2
J gene: TRBJ1-1

CDR3 protein: CASSPEGRAGNTIYF
CDR3 DNA: TGTGCCAGCAGCCCGGAAGGGAGGGCTGGAAACACCATATATTTT
D gene: -
clone size: -
V gene: TRBV7-8
J gene: TRBJ1-3

CDR3 protein: CASSYLRGAGANVLTF
CDR3 DNA: TGTGCCAGCAGTTACCTTCGGGGGGCTGGGGCCAACGTCCTGACTTTC
D gene: TRBD2
clone size: -
V gene: TRBV6-5
J gene: TRBJ2-6

CDR3 protein: CASSLGGAGQETQYF
CDR3 DNA: TGCGCCAGCAGCTTGGGAGGGGCCGGCCAAGAGACCCAGTACTTC
D gene: -
clone size: -
V gene: TRBV5-1
J gene: TRBJ2-5

CDR3 protein: CSANRDHGYTF
CDR3 DNA: TGCAGTGCTAATAGGGATCATGGCTACACCTTC
D gene: -
clone size: -
V gene: TRBV20-1
J gene: TRBJ1-2

CDR3 protein: CASSARGAGNTIYF
CDR3 DNA: TGTGCCAGTAGTGCGCGGGGCGCCGGAAACACCATATATTTT
D gene: -
clone size: -
V gene: TRBV19
J gene: TRBJ1-3

CDR3 protein: CASRFRAGGLTDTQYF
CDR3 DNA: TGTGCCAGCAGATTTAGAGCGGGGGGGCTGACAGATACGCAGTATTTT
D gene: TRBD2
clone size: -
V gene: TRBV4-2
J gene: TRBJ2-3

CDR3 protein: CALVLGPNTGELFF
CDR3 DNA: TGTGCCTTAGTACTAGGGCCGAACACCGGGGAGCTGTTTTTT
D gene: -
clone size: -
V gene: TRBV30
J gene: TRBJ2-2

CDR3 protein: CSVNPPGGYTF
CDR3 DNA: TGCAGTGTAAACCCTCCGGGTGGCTACACCTTC
D gene: -
clone size: -
V gene: TRBV20-1
J gene: TRBJ1-2

CDR3 protein: CASSQEPAELSPLHF
CDR3 DNA: TGTGCCAGCAGCCAAGAACCGGCCGAACTTTCACCCCTCCACTTT
D gene: -
clone size: -
V gene: TRBV4-2
J gene: TRBJ1-6

CDR3 protein: CASSDQGDQPQHF
CDR3 DNA: TGTGCCAGCAGTGACCAGGGCGATCAGCCCCAGCATTTT
D gene: -
clone size: -
V gene: TRBV25-1
J gene: TRBJ1-5

CDR3 protein: CASSRGDRGADTQYF
CDR3 DNA: TGTGCCAGCAGCCGGGGGGACAGGGGTGCAGATACGCAGTATTTT
D gene: TRBD1
clone size: -
V gene: TRBV28
J gene: TRBJ2-3

CDR3 protein: CASSIWAEYNEQFF
CDR3 DNA: TGTGCCAGTAGTATATGGGCAGAGTACAATGAGCAGTTCTTC
D gene: -
clone size: -
V gene: TRBV19
J gene: TRBJ2-1

CDR3 protein: CASSLVHEKLFF
CDR3 DNA: TGTGCCAGCAGCCTAGTTCATGAAAAACTGTTTTTT
D gene: -
clone size: -
V gene: TRBV5-5
J gene: TRBJ1-4

CDR3 protein: CASYETGNSYTF
CDR3 DNA: TGTGCCAGCTACGAAACGGGGAATAGCTACACCTTC
D gene: -
clone size: -
V gene: TRBV6-5
J gene: TRBJ1-2

CDR3 protein: CASQIPFGGENTEAFF
CDR3 DNA: TGCGCCAGCCAAATACCTTTTGGCGGGGAGAACACTGAAGCTTTCTTT
D gene: -
clone size: -
V gene: TRBV23-1
J gene: TRBJ1-1

CDR3 protein: CASSLETGRGEKLFF
CDR3 DNA: TGCGCCAGCAGCTTGGAGACAGGGCGGGGTGAAAAACTGTTTTTT
D gene: TRBD1
clone size: -
V gene: TRBV5-1
J gene: TRBJ1-4

CDR3 protein: CASSTYRESQPQHF
CDR3 DNA: TGTGCCAGCAGTACCTACAGGGAGAGTCAGCCCCAGCATTTT
D gene: -
clone size: once
V gene: TRBV6-5
J gene: TRBJ1-5

CDR3 protein: CASLDRGQRYGYTF
CDR3 DNA: TGTGCCAGTCTGGACAGGGGGCAACGCTATGGCTACACCTTC
D gene: TRBD1
clone size: -
V gene: TRBV19
J gene: TRBJ1-2

CDR3 protein: CASSSAGPNIQYF
CDR3 DNA: TGTGCCAGCAGCTCCGCAGGGCCAAACATTCAGTACTTC
D gene: -
clone size: -
V gene: TRBV5-4
J gene: TRBJ2-4

CDR3 protein: CASRQDSGNTIYF
CDR3 DNA: TGTGCCAGCCGGCAGGACTCTGGAAACACCATATATTTT
D gene: -
clone size: -
V gene: TRBV28
J gene: TRBJ1-3